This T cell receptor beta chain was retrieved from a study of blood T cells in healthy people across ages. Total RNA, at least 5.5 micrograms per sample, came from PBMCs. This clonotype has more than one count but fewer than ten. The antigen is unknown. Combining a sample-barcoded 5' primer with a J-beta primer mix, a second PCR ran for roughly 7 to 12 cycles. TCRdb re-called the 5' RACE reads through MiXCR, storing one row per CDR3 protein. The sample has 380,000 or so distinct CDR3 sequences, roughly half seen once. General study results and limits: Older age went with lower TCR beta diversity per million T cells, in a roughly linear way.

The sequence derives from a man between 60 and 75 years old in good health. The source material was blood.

CDR3 in amino acids: CSAHGSGQSSYEQYF. The CDR3 nucleotides read TGCAGTGCTCACGGTTCTGGACAGTCTTCATACGAGCAGTACTTC. The chain combines TRBV20-1 with TRBJ2-7; D is perhaps TRBD1 (6 bases). With 5 bases removed from V and 4 bases from J, the gap between germline ends came to 21 bases. This CDR3 is 15 amino acids long. CDR1 and CDR2 (germline): DFQATT, SNEGSKA (reference sequence).